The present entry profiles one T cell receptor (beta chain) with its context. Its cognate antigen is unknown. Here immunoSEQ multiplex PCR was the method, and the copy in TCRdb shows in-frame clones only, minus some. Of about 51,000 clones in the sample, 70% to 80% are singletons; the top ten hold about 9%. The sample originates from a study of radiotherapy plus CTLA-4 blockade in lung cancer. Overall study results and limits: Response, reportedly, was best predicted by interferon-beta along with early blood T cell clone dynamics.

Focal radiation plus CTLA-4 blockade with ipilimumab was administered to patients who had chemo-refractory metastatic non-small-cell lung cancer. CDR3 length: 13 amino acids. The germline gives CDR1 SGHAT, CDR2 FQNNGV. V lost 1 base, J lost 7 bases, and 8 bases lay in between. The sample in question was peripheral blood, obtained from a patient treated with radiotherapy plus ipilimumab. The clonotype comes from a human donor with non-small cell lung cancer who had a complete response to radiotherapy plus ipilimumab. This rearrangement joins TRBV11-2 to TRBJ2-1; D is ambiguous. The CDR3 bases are TGTGCCAGCAGCTTAGGTTTTCGGAATGAGCAGTTCTTC. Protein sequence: CASSLGFRNEQFF.